This T cell receptor beta chain derives from a study of Graves' ophthalmopathy and Graves' hyperthyroidism. TCR beta CDR3 regions were amplified from RNA transcripts. RT-PCR was first run with HTBI primers, then multiplex PCR in a second round. In TCRdb, the multiplex PCR reads were re-called with MiXCR into one record per CDR3 protein. The data hold about 620,000 distinct CDR3 sequences, with about 20% observed a single time. This clonotype came up many times. The CDR3 has 13 residues. V was pared by 6 bases and J by 2 bases, with 11 bases between. Germline lookup yields CDR1 MGHDK and CDR2 SYGVNS. Hyperthyroidism is called stable when no ophthalmopathy develops within 18 months of follow-up.

The sequence came from a woman between 18 and 30 years old with stable Graves' hyperthyroidism. Some clones in this sample may be carry-over from other donors' samples. Sequencing input: peripheral blood. J is TRBJ2-7 and V is TRBV25-1; D not certain. The CDR3 DNA sequence: TGTGCCAGCAGCCGCGTCTCCCCCTACGAGCAGTACTTC. This gives the protein CASSRVSPYEQYF.